This T cell receptor (beta chain) was found in a study of T cells in Graves' hyperthyroidism and ophthalmopathy (dated by TCRdb to about 2019). Background on the whole study: Peripheral blood samples were taken at the time of initial diagnosis, prior to any treatment. To identify distinguishing TCR V-J signatures, a discovery cohort of about a hundred patients was used, comprising 43 with Graves' ophthalmopathy and some 60 with stable Graves' hyperthyroidism. Prospective prediction of ophthalmopathy was tested in an independent validation cohort consisting of under 20 hyperthyroidism patients and approximately 16 patients who later progressed to ophthalmopathy. The roughly 100 discovery patients were randomly split 7:3 into training and test sets. In about 6 Graves' hyperthyroidism patients, the study also compared T-cell repertoires from thyroid tissue with T-cell repertoires from blood. After blood sampling, hyperthyroidism patients were treated with methimazole at a starting dose of 30 mg daily, and ophthalmopathy patients were treated with high-dose intravenous methylprednisolone. The paper describes TCR Vbeta CDR3 sequencing of more than 120 peripheral blood samples, made up of about 41 ophthalmopathy patients, approximately 73 hyperthyroidism patients and roughly 17 progressor patients.

The TCR beta CDR3 regions were amplified from the RNA transcripts. A first-round RT-PCR of the TCR CDR3 used the HTBI primer set with the Qiagen OneStep RT-PCR kit. The libraries were constructed in a second round of multiplex PCR and then size-selected and purified. The libraries were sequenced on an Illumina HiSeq2000 using paired-end 100 bp reads. On the authors' methods: SOAPnuke was used to process the raw data, throwing out any read that contained adapters or uncalled bases, had a mean Phred below 15, or lacked an exact constant-primer or identifier match. COPE v1.2.5 was used to merge the high-quality paired reads, and each unique nucleotide sequence was defined as a clonotype. MiTCR v1.1 was used to align clonotypes to the IMGT TRBV, TRBD and TRBJ reference segments. The analysis included only V-J combinations with a frequency above 0.0001, which together covered approximately 99% of the repertoires. A TCS score was defined as the ratio of F50 (clonal expansion) to E x V (chaos), with BLOSUM62-based TCRdist applied between CDR3 peptides within each V-J. Welch's t-statistics and random forest reduced around 510 V-J features to about 13, which were used in a naive Bayes classifier (R e1071). TCRdb reanalyzed the raw reads on its own, using fastp at Q25 for trimming and MiXCR for clone calling, and kept in-frame beta chains. Each CDR3 protein gets just one entry, which takes the most common genes and DNA from the rows behind it. These V and J calls derive from TCRdb rather than the authors' analysis. The sample data list 300,000 to 450,000 distinct CDR3 sequences, and approximately 17% of these were observed just once. Roughly two fifths of the sample lies in the top ten.

Points the paper makes about the study in general: Ophthalmopathy was separated from stable hyperthyroidism by a 13 V-J signature model, with approximately 86% sensitivity and approximately 81% specificity obtained in cross-validation and 80%/75% obtained in testing. Sample size was not statistically predetermined, and blinding of investigators to group allocation was not performed. Most expanded thyroid clonotypes (frequency above 0.001) were also detected in blood, a finding suggesting that blood repertoires may reflect thyroid immune responses. During validation, the model predicted progression to ophthalmopathy a median of around 7 months ahead of onset, with more than 55% sensitivity and around 72% specificity.

CDR1 is given as MNHEY and CDR2 as SVGAGI, both from the germline V gene. After removal of 5 bases from V and 8 bases from J, the junction retains 5 bases not matched to a gene. The CDR3 numbers 12 residues from cysteine through phenylalanine. Only the CDR3 region is kept as DNA, spanning 36 bases read in frame from base 1. About this clonotype: It lacks a known antigen. Per-base quality was not reported, and no clone a single base away is much larger than it.

Moderately to severely active disease, a Clinical Activity Score of at least 3, a NOSPECS grade of at least 4, and a duration under 3 months were present in ophthalmopathy patients. Patients with uncontrolled infections, other autoimmune diseases, pregnancy or lactation were excluded. Clinical symptoms, serum thyroxine and TRAb, thyroid ultrasound, and orbital computed tomography formed the basis for the diagnoses. PBMCs were separated from roughly 9.3 ml of fresh peripheral blood using Ficoll-Paque density gradient centrifugation. Total RNA was extracted with Trizol reagent, and quality was checked on an Agilent 2100 Bioanalyzer.

The chain employs TRBV6-5 and TRBJ1-2, with 7 middle bases fitting TRBD1. The specimen sequenced was blood. The receptor's source is a man aged 18 to 35 with Graves' ophthalmopathy. The CDR3: CASSLDRAGYTF. The DNA is TGTGCCAGCAGTCTCGACAGGGCCGGCTACACCTTC.